Included here is one T cell receptor beta chain sequence, with context. Using unique molecular identifiers, the investigators prepared the TCRbeta library. From the PCR reads, TCRdb called clonotypes with MiXCR, one entry per CDR3 protein. The sample has about 500,000 distinct CDR3 sequences, about 33% seen once. These data are taken from a study of T-cell reconstitution after alpha-beta-depleted transplantation in children. V lost 6 bases to trimming and J lost 8 bases; unmatched junction nucleotides: 7. The germline V gene encodes CDR1 LNHDA and CDR2 SQIVND (reference sequence). CDR3 size: 13 residues.

The gene calls are TRBV19 and TRBJ1-2, with 9 positions matching TRBD1. This TCR derives from a human donor who donated a stem cell graft to a child with aplastic anemia. The sequenced sample was PBMCs from the stem cell graft donor, obtained from the stem cell graft. The CDR3 region is CASRSTGGRGYTF. The CDR3 nucleotides are TGTGCCAGTAGATCCACAGGGGGCCGAGGCTACACCTTC. The whole variable domain, filled in from reference TRBV19 and TRBJ1-2, reads DGGITQSPKYLFRKEGQNVTLSCEQNLNHDAMYWYRQDPGQGLRLIYYSQIVNDFQKGDIAEGYSVSREKKESFPLTVTSAQKNPTAFYLCASRSTGGRGYTFGSGTRLTVV.